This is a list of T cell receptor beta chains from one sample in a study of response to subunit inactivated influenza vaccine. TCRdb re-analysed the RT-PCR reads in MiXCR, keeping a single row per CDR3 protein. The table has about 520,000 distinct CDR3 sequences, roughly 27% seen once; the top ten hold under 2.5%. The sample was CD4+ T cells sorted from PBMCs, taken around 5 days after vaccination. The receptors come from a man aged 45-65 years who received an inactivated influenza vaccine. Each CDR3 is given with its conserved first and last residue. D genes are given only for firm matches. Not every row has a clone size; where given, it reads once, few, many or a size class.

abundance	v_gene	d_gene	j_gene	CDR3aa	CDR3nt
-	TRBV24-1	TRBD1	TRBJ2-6	CATSPGQGVSGANVLTF	TGTGCCACTTCTCCGGGACAGGGGGTGAGTGGGGCCAACGTCCTGACTTTC
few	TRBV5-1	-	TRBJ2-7	CASSTYGQYEQYF	TGCGCCAGCAGCACATACGGACAGTACGAGCAGTACTTC
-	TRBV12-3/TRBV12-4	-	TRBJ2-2	CASWSAGTGELFF	TGTGCCAGCTGGAGCGCAGGCACCGGGGAGCTGTTTTTT
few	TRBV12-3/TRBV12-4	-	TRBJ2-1	CASSFYRSEVDEQFF	TGTGCCAGCAGTTTTTACAGGTCGGAGGTGGATGAGCAGTTCTTC
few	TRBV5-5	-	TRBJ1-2	CASSADRTNYGYTF	TGTGCCAGCAGCGCAGACAGGACTAACTATGGCTACACCTTC
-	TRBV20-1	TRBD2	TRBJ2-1	CSAQMGSGRPSSYNEQFF	TGCAGTGCCCAGATGGGTAGCGGGAGACCCAGCTCCTACAATGAGCAGTTCTTC
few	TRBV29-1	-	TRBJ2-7	CSAQSSYEQYF	TGCAGCGCCCAGAGCTCCTACGAGCAGTACTTC
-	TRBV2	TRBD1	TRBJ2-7	CASKPTGASYEQYF	TGTGCCAGCAAACCGACAGGGGCGTCCTACGAGCAGTACTTC
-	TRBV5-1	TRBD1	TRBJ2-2	CASRVVQGATGELFF	TGCGCCAGCAGGGTCGTTCAGGGGGCCACCGGGGAGCTGTTTTTT
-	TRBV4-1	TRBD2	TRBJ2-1	CASSQDERGVFDEQFF	TGCGCCAGCAGCCAAGATGAGCGGGGGGTTTTCGATGAGCAGTTCTTC
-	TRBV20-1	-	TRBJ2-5	CSARDYTGRETQYF	TGCAGTGCTAGAGATTATACGGGGCGGGAGACCCAGTACTTC
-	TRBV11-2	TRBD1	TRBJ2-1	CASSLGQGAFDEQFF	TGTGCCAGCAGCTTGGGACAGGGGGCTTTCGATGAGCAGTTCTTC
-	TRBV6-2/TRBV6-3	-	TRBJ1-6	CASIGDWQNSPLHF	TGTGCCAGCATAGGTGACTGGCAAAATTCACCCCTCCACTTT
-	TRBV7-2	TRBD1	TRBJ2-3	CASSPGTENTDTQYF	TGTGCCAGCAGCCCCGGGACAGAAAACACAGATACGCAGTATTTT
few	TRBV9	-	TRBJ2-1	CASSPEGVKSSANNEQFF	TGTGCCAGCAGCCCAGAGGGAGTTAAGAGTTCGGCAAACAATGAGCAGTTCTTC
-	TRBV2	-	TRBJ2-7	CASCLARFRTGGDYEQYF	TGTGCCAGCTGTTTAGCGAGGTTTCGGACAGGAGGGGACTACGAGCAGTACTTC
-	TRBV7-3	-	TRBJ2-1	CASSRDRNNEQFF	TGTGCCAGCAGCCGCGACAGAAACAATGAGCAGTTCTTC
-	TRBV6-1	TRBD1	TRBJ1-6	CASRTTGTGINSPLHF	TGTGCCAGCAGGACGACCGGGACAGGCATTAATTCACCCCTCCACTTT
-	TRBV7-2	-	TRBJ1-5	CASSYIANQPQHF	TGTGCCAGCAGCTACATCGCTAATCAGCCCCAGCATTTT
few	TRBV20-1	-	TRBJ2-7	CSVDRAYEQYF	TGCAGTGTAGACAGAGCCTACGAGCAGTACTTC
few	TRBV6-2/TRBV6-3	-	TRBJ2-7	CASSYVGSYEQYF	TGTGCCAGCAGTTACGTTGGGTCCTACGAGCAGTACTTC
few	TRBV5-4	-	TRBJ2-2	CASSFGRATGELFF	TGTGCCAGCAGCTTTGGCAGGGCGACCGGGGAGCTGTTTTTT
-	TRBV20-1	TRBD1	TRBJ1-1	CSAREMTGGLTEAFF	TGCAGTGCTAGAGAAATGACAGGGGGTCTCACTGAAGCTTTCTTT
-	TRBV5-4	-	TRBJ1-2	CASSLYGLSNYGYTF	TGTGCCAGCAGCTTGTACGGACTCTCTAACTATGGCTACACCTTC
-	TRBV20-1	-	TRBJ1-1	CSARQATVWTEAFF	TGCAGTGCTAGGCAGGCCACTGTATGGACTGAAGCTTTCTTT
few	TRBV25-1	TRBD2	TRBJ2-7	CASSESGGIYEQYF	TGTGCCAGCAGTGAATCGGGGGGGATCTACGAGCAGTACTTC
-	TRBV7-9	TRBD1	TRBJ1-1	CASSSSTRQGETEAFF	TGTGCCAGCAGCTCCTCCACTAGACAGGGTGAGACTGAAGCTTTCTTT
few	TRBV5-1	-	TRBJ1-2	CASSSDSLDYGYTF	TGCGCCAGCAGCTCGGACAGTCTAGACTATGGCTACACCTTC
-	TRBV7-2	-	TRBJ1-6	CASSLDARNSPLHF	TGTGCCAGCAGCTTAGATGCCAGGAACTCACCCCTCCACTTT
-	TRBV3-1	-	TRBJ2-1	CASSQERVSSYNEQFF	TGTGCCAGCAGCCAAGAAAGGGTAAGCTCCTACAATGAGCAGTTCTTC
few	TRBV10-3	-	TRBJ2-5	CAISVGYQETQYF	TGTGCCATCAGTGTCGGGTACCAAGAGACCCAGTACTTC
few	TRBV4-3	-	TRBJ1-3	CASSQSPGNTIYF	TGCGCCAGCAGCCAATCCCCTGGAAACACCATATATTTT
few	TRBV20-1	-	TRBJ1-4	CSARLDLRGKEKLFF	TGCAGTGCTAGACTAGACTTGAGAGGCAAGGAAAAACTGTTTTTT
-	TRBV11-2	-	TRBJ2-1	CASRKTPRNEQFF	TGTGCCAGCAGGAAGACTCCGAGGAATGAGCAGTTCTTC
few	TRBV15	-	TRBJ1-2	CATSRDNYGYTF	TGTGCCACCAGCAGAGATAACTATGGCTACACCTTC
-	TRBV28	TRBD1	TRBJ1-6	CASSLGPGGGSPLHF	TGTGCCAGCAGTTTAGGACCAGGGGGCGGCTCACCCCTCCACTTT
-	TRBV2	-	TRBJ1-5	CASALAGNQPQHF	TGTGCCAGCGCCCTGGCGGGGAATCAGCCCCAGCATTTT
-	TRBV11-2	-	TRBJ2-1	CASSLVLLKDFYNEQFF	TGTGCCAGCAGCTTAGTCCTACTAAAGGACTTTTACAATGAGCAGTTCTTC
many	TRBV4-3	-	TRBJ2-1	CASSQDLRASSYNEQFF	TGCGCCAGCAGCCAAGATCTGCGGGCGTCCTCCTACAATGAGCAGTTCTTC
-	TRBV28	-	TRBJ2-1	CASSIIQGYEQFF	TGTGCCAGCAGTATAATCCAGGGATATGAGCAGTTCTTC
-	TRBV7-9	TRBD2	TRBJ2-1	CASSLFSGGFNEQFF	TGTGCCAGCAGCTTATTTAGCGGGGGATTCAATGAGCAGTTCTTC
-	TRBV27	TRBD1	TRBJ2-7	CASSRGQLVNEQYF	TGTGCCAGCAGCAGGGGACAGCTGGTTAATGAGCAGTACTTC
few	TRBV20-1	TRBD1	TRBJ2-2	CSANRGNTGELFF	TGCAGTGCAAACAGGGGGAACACCGGGGAGCTGTTTTTT
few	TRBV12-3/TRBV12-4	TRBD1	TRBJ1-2	CASSLQGVDGYTF	TGTGCCAGCAGTCTACAGGGGGTTGATGGCTACACCTTC
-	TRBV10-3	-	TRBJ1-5	CAISERGFNQPQHF	TGTGCCATCAGTGAGCGGGGGTTCAATCAGCCCCAGCATTTT
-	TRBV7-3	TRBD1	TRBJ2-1	CASSLTGTENWREQFF	TGTGCCAGCAGCTTAACCGGGACAGAAAATTGGCGTGAGCAGTTCTTC
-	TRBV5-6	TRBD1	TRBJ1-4	CASSRGTATNEKLFF	TGTGCCAGCAGCAGAGGGACAGCAACTAATGAAAAACTGTTTTTT
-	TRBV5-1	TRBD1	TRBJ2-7	CASSLGFQDRGHEQYF	TGCGCCAGCAGCTTGGGATTCCAGGACAGGGGCCACGAGCAGTACTTC
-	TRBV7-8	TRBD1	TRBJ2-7	CASSRGTGPLEQYF	TGTGCCAGCAGTAGAGGGACAGGTCCGTTGGAGCAGTACTTC
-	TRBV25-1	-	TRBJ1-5	CASSQPQHF	TGTGCCAGCAGTCAACCCCAGCATTTT
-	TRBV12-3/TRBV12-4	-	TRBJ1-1	CASSHGLFMNTEAFF	TGTGCCAGCAGCCACGGTCTTTTCATGAACACTGAAGCTTTCTTT
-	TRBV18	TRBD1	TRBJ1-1	CASSPTGVGVAEAFF	TGTGCCAGCTCACCCACAGGGGTTGGGGTGGCTGAAGCTTTCTTT
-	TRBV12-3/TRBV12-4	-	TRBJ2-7	CASTSRTASYEQYF	TGTGCCAGTACTTCTAGGACGGCCTCCTACGAGCAGTACTTC
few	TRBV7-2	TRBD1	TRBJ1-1	CASSLGGQGNTEAFF	TGTGCCAGCAGCTTAGGAGGACAGGGAAACACTGAAGCTTTCTTT
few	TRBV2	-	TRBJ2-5	CASSDQTLVGTQYF	TGTGCCAGCAGTGACCAAACACTCGTAGGGACCCAGTACTTC